Below, 20 T cell receptor beta chains from the same sample are listed, as sequenced in a study of beta chain features in type 1 diabetes. Study results and limitations: Researchers report that Type 1 diabetes patients had moderately but significantly shorter TCRB CDR3s across all four CD4+ subsets.

Every isolated RNA sample was fully reverse transcribed, so sequencing captured expressed TCRB transcripts. The data were produced by immunoSEQ multiplex PCR, yet TCRdb's version contains in-frame clones alone and is incomplete. Among 60,000 to 75,000 clones, more than 45% were seen once, and the ten largest hold roughly 0.7%. These receptors have no identified antigens. The specimen sequenced was central memory CD4+ T cells from blood. All receptors derive from a man aged 25 to 40 with type 1 diabetes.

The chain recombines TRBV7-2 with TRBJ2-1; D is perhaps TRBD1 (6 bases). This CDR3 has 14 residues. V was shortened by 1 base and J by 7 bases, with 11 bases between the two germline ends. The germline CDR1 and CDR2 sequences are SGHTA and FQGNSA. As DNA, the CDR3 is TGTGCCAGCAGCTTAGGGGTTAGGGGGAATGAGCAGTTCTTC. Amino acid sequence: CASSLGVRGNEQFF.

V and J are TRBV5-1 and TRBJ2-7; 12 positions match TRBD1. The J segment lost 2 bases and the V segment lost 7 bases, leaving 10 bases of the junction unmatched. Germline V gene data show CDR1 as SGHRS and CDR2 as YFSETQ. The CDR3 runs 16 residues. Here the CDR3 reads CASHSWDRGPPYEQYF. The DNA of the CDR3 is TGCGCCAGCCACTCTTGGGACAGGGGGCCCCCCTACGAGCAGTACTTC.

The rearrangement joins TRBV5-1 to TRBJ2-2; TRBD2 might be the D (5 bases). Trimming removed 2 bases from V and 0 bases from J, with 11 bases in between. The CDR3 is 16 amino acids. In germline, CDR1 is SGHRS, CDR2 YFSETQ. CDR3 amino acids: CASSFSSKSNTGELFF. CDR3 nucleotides: TGCGCCAGCAGCTTCTCTAGCAAATCGAACACCGGGGAGCTGTTTTTT.

V and J are TRBV6-1 and TRBJ2-5; TRBD2 is a possible D gene (7 bases). The J call may be in error: the DNA end matches TRBJ2-7 better. Germline CDR1 and CDR2: MNHNS and SASEGT. The CDR3 spans 13 residues. The CDR3 is CASTPSGEGEQYF. The DNA for the CDR3 is TGTGCCAGCACGCCATCAGGGGAGGGCGAGCAGTACTTC.

This chain links TRBV7-2 with TRBJ2-7, with D unclear. There are 11 residues in the CDR3. V lost 5 bases to trimming and J lost 7 bases, with 9 bases between them. Germline V gene lookup returns CDR1 SGHTA and CDR2 FQGNSA. CDR3 nucleotide sequence: TGTGCCAGCAGCCCCAGCAGGGAGCAGTACTTC. Protein product: CASSPSREQYF.

This clone was seen only a few times. The chain couples TRBV14 to TRBJ1-2; D uncertain. There are 12 residues in the CDR3. V shed 0 bases and J shed 6 bases, with 5 bases lying between them. Germline-derived CDR1 and CDR2 are SGHDN and FVKESK. The CDR3 DNA follows: TGTGCCAGCAGCCAAGACAGGAATGGCTACACCTTC. This codes for CASSQDRNGYTF.

The chain combines TRBV19 with TRBJ1-5; TRBD1 matches 7 bases. CDR1 and CDR2 (germline): LNHDA, SQIVND (reference sequence). Losses at the gene ends were 7 bases for V and 2 bases for J; bases not matched to a gene: 11. The CDR3 loop spans 16 amino acids. In DNA form, the CDR3 reads TGTGCCAGTACCCCGAGGGGGCAGGGAGGCAATCAGCCCCAGCATTTT. Translation: CASTPRGQGGNQPQHF.

A few counts support this clone. The chain is built from TRBV2 and TRBJ2-1, with 8 bases matching TRBD2. Germline V gene lookup returns CDR1 SNHLY and CDR2 FYNNEI. The V gene end was trimmed by 8 bases and the J gene end by 8 bases; junction bases not matched to a gene: 11. CDR3 length: 14 residues. For the CDR3, the DNA is TGTGCCAGCGGGGGCGGGAGGCTCGGGGATGAGCAGTTCTTC. As protein: CASGGGRLGDEQFF.

The chain combines TRBV5-1 with TRBJ2-5; TRBD1 might be the D (5 bases). V dropped 0 bases and J dropped 4 bases, with 10 bases sitting between them. Germline-derived CDR1 and CDR2 are SGHRS and YFSETQ. The CDR3 length is 14 residues. The CDR3 nucleotides read TGCGCCAGCAGCTTGGTGGACAAGGGAGAGACCCAGTACTTC. Encoded protein: CASSLVDKGETQYF.

CDR3 nucleotides: TGCGCCAGCAGCTCCACCGGGACTAGCGCAGAGACCCAGTACTTC. It translates to CASSSTGTSAETQYF. The chain joins TRBV5-1 to TRBJ2-5; 10 bases are shared with TRBD2. Germline assignment: CDR1 SGHRS and CDR2 YFSETQ. This CDR3 region has 15 residues. V lost 3 bases and J lost 4; bases outside the gene matches: 6.

This chain connects TRBV11-2 to TRBJ1-5; D is unclear. Trimming removed 1 base at V and 6 bases at J, with 10 bases between. CDR1 and CDR2 from the germline V gene are SGHAT and FQNNGV. The CDR3 runs to 14 residues. The CDR3 sequence: CASSLGPTGQPQHF. The CDR3 DNA follows: TGTGCCAGCAGCTTAGGCCCAACCGGTCAGCCCCAGCATTTT. Full variable domain (rest looked up from reference TRBV11-2 and TRBJ1-5): EAGVAQSPRYKIIEKRQSVAFWCNPISGHATLYWYQQILGQGPKLLIQFQNNGVVDDSQLPKDRFSAERLKGVDSTLKIQPAKLEDSAVYLCASSLGPTGQPQHFGDGTRLSIL.

Concerning this clone: The sample has other DNA sequences that encode this CDR3 too. This rearrangement joins TRBV5-1 to TRBJ2-5, with 11 bases matching TRBD1. The CDR3 runs to 16 residues. V shed 1 base, J shed 2 bases, and the junction held 4 bases outside the gene matches. Germline V CDR1 and CDR2: SGHRS, YFSETQ. The CDR3 DNA is TGCGCCAGCAGCTTGTCGGGGACAGGGGGGCAAGAGACCCAGTACTTC. The encoded protein is CASSLSGTGGQETQYF. Filled out from reference TRBV5-1 and TRBJ2-5, the complete variable domain reads KAGVTQTPRYLIKTRGQQVTLSCSPISGHRSVSWYQQTPGQGLQFLFEYFSETQRNKGNFPGRFSGRQFSNSRSEMNVSTLELGDSALYLCASSLSGTGGQETQYFGPGTRLLVL.

V and J are TRBV12-5 and TRBJ2-1, with TRBD2 as a possible D gene (7 bases). The CDR3 contains 18 residues. Deletions cut 9 bases from V and 4 bases from J, with 28 bases between. The germline V gene has CDR1 LGHNT and CDR2 FRNRAP. In nucleotides, the CDR3 is TGTGCTAGCGGGGACAAACTCCTCTCCGCGGGAGCTTACAATGAGCAGTTCTTC. As protein: CASGDKLLSAGAYNEQFF.

The chain recombines TRBV6-5 with TRBJ2-7; 11 bases are shared with TRBD1. CDR3 size: 14 residues. Germline CDR1 is MNHEY and CDR2 is SVGAGI. After removal of 4 bases from V and 3 bases from J, the junction contained 2 bases not matched to a gene. The CDR3 nucleotides are TGTGCCAGCAGTTTCGGGACAGGGGGCTACGAGCAGTACTTC. Amino acids: CASSFGTGGYEQYF.

The chain uses TRBV2 and TRBJ1-2, with 9 bases identical to TRBD1. CDR3 length equals 16 residues. The germline CDR1 and CDR2 sequences are SNHLY and FYNNEI. V shed 2 bases, J shed 8 bases, and the junction held 12 bases outside the gene matches. The CDR3 region is CASSERGTGKSGGYTF. For the CDR3, the DNA is TGTGCCAGCAGTGAAAGAGGGACAGGGAAATCGGGAGGCTACACCTTC.

The chain is built from TRBV2 and TRBJ2-7; 8 positions match TRBD1. With V trimmed by 7 bases and J by 2 bases, 7 bases remained unmatched. Per germline, CDR1 SNHLY and CDR2 FYNNEI. There are 14 residues in the CDR3. The CDR3 DNA reads TGTGCCAGCACTCTGGACAGGGACGCCTACGAGCAGTACTTC. Protein sequence: CASTLDRDAYEQYF.

CDR3 region: CASSGGGSRTDTQYF. DNA of the CDR3: TGTGCCAGCAGTGGAGGGGGTTCACGCACAGATACGCAGTATTTT. V usage is TRBV2 and J usage is TRBJ2-3; the D gene is possibly TRBD1 (6 bases). Germline values: CDR1 SNHLY, CDR2 FYNNEI. The CDR3 spans 15 residues. The germline V and J ends were trimmed by 4 bases and 1 base, with 12 bases remaining between them.

The rearrangement uses TRBV5-1 and TRBJ2-1, with 7 bases lining up with TRBD1. The V gene end was trimmed by 4 bases and the J gene end by 3 bases; junction bases not matched to a gene: 4. The CDR3 is 14 residues long. Germline-derived CDR1 and CDR2 are SGHRS and YFSETQ. CDR3 nucleotide sequence: TGCGCCAGCAGCACAGGACAGGACTACAATGAGCAGTTCTTC. Protein sequence: CASSTGQDYNEQFF.

This clone was recorded a few times. This chain joins TRBV2 and TRBJ2-4; 9 bases fit TRBD2. The CDR3 totals 16 residues. CDR1 SNHLY and CDR2 FYNNEI come from the germline V gene. Trimming cost V 4 bases and J 6 bases; bases outside gene matches: 10. CDR3 nucleotide sequence: TGTGCCAGCAGTGTGAATAGCGGGAGAACGGGAAACATTCAGTACTTC. Translation gives CASSVNSGRTGNIQYF.

Only a few counts were recorded for this clone. The chain links TRBV7-2 to TRBJ2-1; 7 bases are shared with TRBD2. The V and J ends lost 1 base and 6 bases, in that order; junction bases with no gene match: 12. The CDR3 spans 17 residues. Germline V lookup: CDR1 SGHTA, CDR2 FQGNSA. The CDR3 protein is CASSLVVGWGGRNEQFF. CDR3 nucleotides: TGTGCCAGCAGCTTAGTTGTTGGGTGGGGGGGTCGCAATGAGCAGTTCTTC.